This TCR beta chain originates from a study of T cells of healthy individuals. This clonotype was seen at least ten times. TCRdb re-called the 5' RACE reads with MiXCR, one entry per CDR3 protein. The repertoire has around 40,000 distinct CDR3 sequences, 3.5% to 5.5% of them found once; the top ten carry about 10%. Trimming left V 3 bases short and J 3 bases short, with 12 bases between. CDR3 length: 14 residues. CDR1 is SNHLY and CDR2 is FYNNEI in the germline V gene. The chain combines TRBV2 with TRBJ2-7; D is perhaps TRBD2 (7 bases). The TCR originated in a human donor in good health. CDR3 sequence (DNA): TGTGCCAGCAGTGAGGGGGGGGCAGTCTACGAGCAGTACTTC. Translation gives CASSEGGAVYEQYF.